Sequencing of this TCR beta chain was carried out in a study of CD8+CD57+ T cells in acquired aplastic anemia. On the study more broadly: Yields of DNA that came from sorted CD4+ and CD8+ cells averaged about 3.4 ug.

Genomic DNA constituted the template upon which TCR beta VDJ and CDR3 profiling was performed. MiXCR, applied by TCRdb to the reads, yields one record per CDR3 protein. The profile shows 100,000 to 150,000 distinct CDR3 sequences, approximately 41% of them singletons. With respect to this clonotype: What it binds is not known.

Selection for sequencing was limited to patients who had shown CD8+CD57+ cell expansion by flow cytometry. Patients were therapy-naive when their blood was sampled. Notes on the study in general: Common to patients and controls were about 31 CD8+ CDR3 sequences.

Looked up from germline, CDR1 is SNHLY and CDR2 is FYNNEI. The CDR3 is made up of 13 amino acids. Trimming left V 6 bases short and J 4 bases short, with 10 bases between. The chain couples TRBV2 to TRBJ2-1, with D perhaps matching TRBD1 (6 bases). The sequence came from a human donor with aplastic anemia. Sequenced sample: sorted CD4+, CD8+, or CD8+CD57+ T cells (not recorded which) from PBMCs. CDR3 residues: CASRADSYNEQFF. CDR3 in DNA: TGTGCCAGCAGGGCGGACAGTTACAATGAGCAGTTCTTC.